This T cell receptor (beta chain) was recorded in a study of cytomegalovirus exposure and HLA in healthy donors. The overall study: Unique TCRs from HLA-typed donors, 70 million to 85 million of them, were held in an early data release. Study-wide results and caveats: When a later analysis compared HLA-associated TCR beta chains with equally common others, the HLA-associated chains turned out to be more clonally expanded and to have lower generation probabilities.

The PCR made use of 60 Vbeta and 13 Jbeta primers. The table came from immunoSEQ multiplex PCR; TCRdb's copy has only in-frame clones and leaves some out. The data show hundreds of thousands of clones, around 80% seen once. Turning to this clone: The antigen is unknown.

The J segment lost 4 bases and the V segment lost 4 bases, leaving 13 bases of the junction unmatched. CDR1 is SGHNT, CDR2 YYREEE, per germline (reference sequence). The CDR3 loop spans 18 amino acids. The source material was PBMCs. The source is a middle-aged woman in good health and CMV-seronegative. The V and J genes are TRBV5-4 and TRBJ2-2; 10 bases align to TRBD2. The CDR3 reads CASSLSGGPKPRTGELFF. CDR3 DNA: TGTGCCAGCAGCCTTAGCGGGGGGCCAAAGCCCCGCACCGGGGAGCTGTTTTTT.